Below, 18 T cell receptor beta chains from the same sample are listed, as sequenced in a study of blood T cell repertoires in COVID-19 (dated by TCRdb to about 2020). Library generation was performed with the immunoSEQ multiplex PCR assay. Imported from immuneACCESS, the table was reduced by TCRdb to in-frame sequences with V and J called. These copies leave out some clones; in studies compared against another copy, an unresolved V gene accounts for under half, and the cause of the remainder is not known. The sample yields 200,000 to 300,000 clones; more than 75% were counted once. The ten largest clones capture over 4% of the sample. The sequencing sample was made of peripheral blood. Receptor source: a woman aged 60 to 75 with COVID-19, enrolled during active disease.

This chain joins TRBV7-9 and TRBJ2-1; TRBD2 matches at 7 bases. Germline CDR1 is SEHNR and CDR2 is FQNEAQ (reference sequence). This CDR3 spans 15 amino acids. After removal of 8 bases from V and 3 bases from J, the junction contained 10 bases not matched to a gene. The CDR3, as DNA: TGTGCCAGCGGGCCCCCCGGCGGGAGCTACAATGAGCAGTTCTTC. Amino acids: CASGPPGGSYNEQFF.

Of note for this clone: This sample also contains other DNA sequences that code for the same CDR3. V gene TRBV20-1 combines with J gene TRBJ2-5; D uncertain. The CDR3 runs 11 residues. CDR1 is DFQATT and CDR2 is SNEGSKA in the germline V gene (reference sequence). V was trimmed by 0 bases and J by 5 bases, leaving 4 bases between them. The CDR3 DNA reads TGCAGTGCTAGAGACCGGGAGACCCAGTACTTC. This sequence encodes CSARDRETQYF.

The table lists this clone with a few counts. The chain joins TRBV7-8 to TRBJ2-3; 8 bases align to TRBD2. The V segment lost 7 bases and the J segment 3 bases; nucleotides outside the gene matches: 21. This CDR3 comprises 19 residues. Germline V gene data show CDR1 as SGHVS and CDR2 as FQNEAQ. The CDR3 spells CASNQLVGGGLAQTDTQYF. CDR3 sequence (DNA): TGTGCCAGCAACCAATTAGTTGGGGGCGGACTAGCCCAAACAGATACGCAGTATTTT.

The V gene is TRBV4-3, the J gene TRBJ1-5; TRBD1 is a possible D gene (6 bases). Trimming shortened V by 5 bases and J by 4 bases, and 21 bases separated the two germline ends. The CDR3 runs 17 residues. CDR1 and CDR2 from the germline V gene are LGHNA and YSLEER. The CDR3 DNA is TGCGCCAGCAGCAAGGGGCCGGCAGGGGCGCGGAATCAGCCCCAGCATTTT. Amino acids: CASSKGPAGARNQPQHF.

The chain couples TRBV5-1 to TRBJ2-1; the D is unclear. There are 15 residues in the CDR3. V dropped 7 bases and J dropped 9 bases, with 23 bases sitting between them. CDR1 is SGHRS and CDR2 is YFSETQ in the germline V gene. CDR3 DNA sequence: TGCGCCAGCGGTTTGGGCTACGGGTCTCTTGGTGAGCAGTTCTTC. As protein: CASGLGYGSLGEQFF.

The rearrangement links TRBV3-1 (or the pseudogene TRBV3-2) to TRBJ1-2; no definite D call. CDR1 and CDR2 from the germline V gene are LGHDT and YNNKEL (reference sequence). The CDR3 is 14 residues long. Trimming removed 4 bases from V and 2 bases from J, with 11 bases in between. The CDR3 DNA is TGTGCCAGCAGCCTTACAGAGAACAACTATGGCTACACCTTC. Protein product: CASSLTENNYGYTF.

The CDR3 bases are TGTGCCACCGCACGGGAGGTGAGGGGCGATGAGCAGTTCTTC. It codes for CATAREVRGDEQFF. The chain combines TRBV15 with TRBJ2-1, with TRBD2 identical over 7 bases. Germline V gives CDR1 LNHNV, CDR2 YYDKDF (reference sequence). The CDR3 loop spans 14 amino acids. With 8 bases clipped from V and 8 bases from J, the junction kept 12 bases outside the gene matches.

CDR3: CASREGRTGGKLGNQPQHF. For the CDR3, the DNA is TGTGCCAGTAGGGAAGGACGGACAGGGGGCAAATTAGGGAATCAGCCCCAGCATTTT. The J gene is TRBJ1-5, the V gene TRBV19; 11 bases map to TRBD1. From germline, CDR1 is LNHDA and CDR2 SQIVND (reference sequence). V lost 6 bases and J lost 4; bases outside the gene matches: 17. The CDR3 sequence is 19 residues long.

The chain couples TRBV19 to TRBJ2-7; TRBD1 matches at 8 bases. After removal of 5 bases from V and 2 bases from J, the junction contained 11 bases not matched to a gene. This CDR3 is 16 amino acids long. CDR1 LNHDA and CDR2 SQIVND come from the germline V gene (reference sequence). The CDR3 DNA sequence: TGTGCCAGTAGTCCCGGACAGGGCTTAATTCCCTACGAGCAGTACTTC. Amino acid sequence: CASSPGQGLIPYEQYF. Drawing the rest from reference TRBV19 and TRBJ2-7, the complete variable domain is DGGITQSPKYLFRKEGQNVTLSCEQNLNHDAMYWYRQDPGQGLRLIYYSQIVNDFQKGDIAEGYSVSREKKESFPLTVTSAQKNPTAFYLCASSPGQGLIPYEQYFGPGTRLTVT.

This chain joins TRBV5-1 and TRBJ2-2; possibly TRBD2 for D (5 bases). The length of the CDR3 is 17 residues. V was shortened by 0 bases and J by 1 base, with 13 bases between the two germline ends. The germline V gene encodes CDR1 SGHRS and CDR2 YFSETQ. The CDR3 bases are TGCGCCAGCAGCTTGGCCGGGGTGGACCAGAACACCGGGGAGCTGTTTTTT. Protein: CASSLAGVDQNTGELFF. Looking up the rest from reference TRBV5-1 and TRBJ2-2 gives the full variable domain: KAGVTQTPRYLIKTRGQQVTLSCSPISGHRSVSWYQQTPGQGLQFLFEYFSETQRNKGNFPGRFSGRQFSNSRSEMNVSTLELGDSALYLCASSLAGVDQNTGELFFGEGSRLTVL.

DNA for the CDR3: TGTGCCAGCAGCGTAGGCGCGGCCACCGGGGAGCTGTTTTTT. Amino acids: CASSVGAATGELFF. The V call is TRBV9, the J call TRBJ2-2, with D unclear. Germline CDR1 is SGDLS and CDR2 is YYNGEE. The V end was cut by 0 bases, the J end by 4 bases, with 7 bases between. The CDR3 spans 14 residues.

The CDR3 is CASSLGPDKYEQFF. The CDR3, as DNA: TGTGCCAGCAGCTTAGGACCCGACAAATATGAGCAGTTCTTC. This sequence joins TRBV11-3 and TRBJ2-1, with D unclear. This CDR3 has 14 residues. Germline-derived CDR1 and CDR2 are SGHNT and YENEEA. V was trimmed by 1 base and J by 8 bases, leaving 12 bases between them.

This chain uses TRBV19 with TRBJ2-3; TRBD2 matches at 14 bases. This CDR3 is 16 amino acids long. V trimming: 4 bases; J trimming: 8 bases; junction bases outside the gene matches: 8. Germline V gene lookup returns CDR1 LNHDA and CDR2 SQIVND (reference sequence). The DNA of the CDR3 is TGTGCCAGTAGTACGGGGACTAGCGGGAGTAGAGGTACGCAGTATTTT. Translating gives CASSTGTSGSRGTQYF. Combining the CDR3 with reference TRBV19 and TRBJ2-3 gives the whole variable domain DGGITQSPKYLFRKEGQNVTLSCEQNLNHDAMYWYRQDPGQGLRLIYYSQIVNDFQKGDIAEGYSVSREKKESFPLTVTSAQKNPTAFYLCASSTGTSGSRGTQYFGPGTRLTVL.

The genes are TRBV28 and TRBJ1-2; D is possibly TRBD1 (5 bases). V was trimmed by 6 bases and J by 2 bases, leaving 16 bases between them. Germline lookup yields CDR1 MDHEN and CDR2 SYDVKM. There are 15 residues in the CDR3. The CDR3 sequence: CASSSMRQGNYGYTF. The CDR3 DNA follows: TGTGCCAGCAGCTCTATGAGGCAGGGCAACTATGGCTACACCTTC.

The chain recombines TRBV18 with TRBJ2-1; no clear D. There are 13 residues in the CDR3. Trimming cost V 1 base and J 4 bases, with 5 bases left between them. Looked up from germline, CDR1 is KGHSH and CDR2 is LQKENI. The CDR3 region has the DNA TGTGCCAGCTCACCACAACAGTACAATGAGCAGTTCTTC. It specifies CASSPQQYNEQFF.

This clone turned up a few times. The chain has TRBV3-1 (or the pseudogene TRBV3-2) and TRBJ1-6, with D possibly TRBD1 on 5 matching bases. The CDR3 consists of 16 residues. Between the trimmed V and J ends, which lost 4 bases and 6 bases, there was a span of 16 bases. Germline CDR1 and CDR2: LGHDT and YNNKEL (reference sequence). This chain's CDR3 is CASSPRAGRSNSPLHF. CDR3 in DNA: TGTGCCAGCAGCCCTCGGGCAGGGAGGAGTAATTCACCCCTCCACTTT.

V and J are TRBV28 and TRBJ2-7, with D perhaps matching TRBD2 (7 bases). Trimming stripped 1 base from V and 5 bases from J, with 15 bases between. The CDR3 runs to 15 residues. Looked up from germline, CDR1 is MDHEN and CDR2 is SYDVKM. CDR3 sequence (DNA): TGTGCCAGCAGTTTATTCGATCGGGGGGCCAACGAGCAGTACTTC. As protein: CASSLFDRGANEQYF.

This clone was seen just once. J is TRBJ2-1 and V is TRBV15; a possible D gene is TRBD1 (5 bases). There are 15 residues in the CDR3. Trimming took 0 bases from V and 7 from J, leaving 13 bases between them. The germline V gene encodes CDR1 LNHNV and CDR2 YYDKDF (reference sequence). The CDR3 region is CATSREDLGRNEQFF. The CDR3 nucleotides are TGTGCCACCAGCAGAGAAGATCTGGGGCGGAATGAGCAGTTCTTC.